These T cell receptor beta chains were read from a single sample in a study of shared clonotypes between healthy human individuals. Data came from immunoSEQ multiplex PCR; TCRdb stores just in-frame clones and leaves some out. Counted here are some 1,900,000 clones, roughly 94% occurring once; the ten biggest clones make up around 1.2%. The sequenced material came from naive CD8+ T cells sorted from blood. The origin of the receptors is a man in his late teens or twenties in good health. Both conserved end residues are part of each CDR3. D genes are given only for firm matches. Part of the rows lack a size; the others show once, few, many or a class for expanded clones.

j_call: TRBJ2-3
clone_size: NA
d_call: TRBD2
v_call: TRBV7-8
cdr3_nt: TGTGCCAGCAGCTTAGAGGTAGCGGGGAGCACAGATACGCAGTATTTT
cdr3_aa: CASSLEVAGSTDTQYF

j_call: TRBJ2-7
clone_size: NA
d_call: TRBD1
v_call: TRBV5-4
cdr3_nt: TGTGCCAGCAGCATGACAGGGTTCGAGCAGTACTTC
cdr3_aa: CASSMTGFEQYF

j_call: TRBJ2-7
clone_size: NA
d_call: NA
v_call: TRBV30
cdr3_nt: TGTGCCTGGAGTACGACCGGGACAACCCACGAGCAGTACTTC
cdr3_aa: CAWSTTGTTHEQYF

j_call: TRBJ2-1
clone_size: once
d_call: NA
v_call: TRBV7-6
cdr3_nt: TGTGCCAGCAGCTTAGGCGGTCTTGGGTCCTATGAGCAGTTCTTC
cdr3_aa: CASSLGGLGSYEQFF

j_call: TRBJ2-7
clone_size: NA
d_call: TRBD1
v_call: TRBV12-5
cdr3_nt: TGTGCTAGTAGTACAGGGGCCTCCTACGAGCAGTACTTC
cdr3_aa: CASSTGASYEQYF

j_call: TRBJ2-3
clone_size: once
d_call: NA
v_call: TRBV27
cdr3_nt: NA
cdr3_aa: CASSFLERDTQYF

j_call: TRBJ2-7
clone_size: NA
d_call: NA
v_call: TRBV5-1
cdr3_nt: TGCGCCAGCAGCTTGGACCCAGGGACCTACGAGCAGTACTTC
cdr3_aa: CASSLDPGTYEQYF

j_call: TRBJ2-7
clone_size: NA
d_call: TRBD2
v_call: TRBV28
cdr3_nt: TGTGCCAGCAGCCCAGGACTAGTCCACGAGCAGTACTTC
cdr3_aa: CASSPGLVHEQYF

j_call: TRBJ2-7
clone_size: NA
d_call: NA
v_call: TRBV6-1
cdr3_nt: TGTGCCAGCAGTGACACCACAGGGATCTCCTACGAGCAGTACTTC
cdr3_aa: CASSDTTGISYEQYF

j_call: TRBJ2-2
clone_size: NA
d_call: TRBD1
v_call: TRBV7-9
cdr3_nt: TGTGCCAGCAGCTCCCGGGACAGGGTTCTTTCCGGGGAGCTGTTTTTT
cdr3_aa: CASSSRDRVLSGELFF

j_call: TRBJ1-4
clone_size: NA
d_call: NA
v_call: TRBV11-2
cdr3_nt: TGTGCCAGCAGCTTATTCCCGGAGGCAACTAATGAAAAACTGTTTTTT
cdr3_aa: CASSLFPEATNEKLFF

j_call: TRBJ1-1
clone_size: NA
d_call: NA
v_call: TRBV13
cdr3_nt: TGTGCCAGCAGCTGGGGTTCGGGGAACACTGAAGCTTTCTTT
cdr3_aa: CASSWGSGNTEAFF

j_call: TRBJ2-1
clone_size: NA
d_call: TRBD2
v_call: TRBV27
cdr3_nt: TGTGCCAGCAGTTTTCCAGCGGGAGGGGACTTTAATGAGCAGTTCTTC
cdr3_aa: CASSFPAGGDFNEQFF

j_call: TRBJ2-7
clone_size: NA
d_call: TRBD2
v_call: TRBV6-1
cdr3_nt: TGTGCCAGCGCGTCAGCGGGGGGGATCTACGAGCAGTACTTC
cdr3_aa: CASASAGGIYEQYF

j_call: TRBJ2-2
clone_size: NA
d_call: TRBD1
v_call: TRBV2
cdr3_nt: TGTGCCAGCAGTGAGGGGACAGGGTTAGTCGGGGAGCTGTTTTTT
cdr3_aa: CASSEGTGLVGELFF

j_call: TRBJ1-2
clone_size: NA
d_call: NA
v_call: TRBV9
cdr3_nt: TGTGCCAGCAGCGTAGCAGGGACCAACTATGGCTACACCTTC
cdr3_aa: CASSVAGTNYGYTF

j_call: TRBJ1-4
clone_size: NA
d_call: NA
v_call: TRBV6-1
cdr3_nt: TGTGCCAGCAGTGAAGCCGGACCCTGGGGCGGGAATAATGAAAAACTGTTTTTT
cdr3_aa: CASSEAGPWGGNNEKLFF

j_call: TRBJ2-7
clone_size: NA
d_call: TRBD1
v_call: TRBV27
cdr3_nt: TGTGCCAGCAGTACCCTCGGGACAGGACGATACGAGCAGTACTTC
cdr3_aa: CASSTLGTGRYEQYF

j_call: TRBJ1-1
clone_size: NA
d_call: TRBD1
v_call: TRBV9
cdr3_nt: TGTGCCAGCAGCGCCTACAGGGGAGACACTGAAGCTTTCTTT
cdr3_aa: CASSAYRGDTEAFF

j_call: TRBJ1-1
clone_size: NA
d_call: NA
v_call: TRBV4-1
cdr3_nt: TGCGCCAGCAAGGGAGGCCCTGAAGCTTTCTTT
cdr3_aa: CASKGGPEAFF

j_call: TRBJ2-1
clone_size: NA
d_call: NA
v_call: TRBV27
cdr3_nt: TGTGCCAGCAGCTTACCTGACAGTACCAATGAGCAGTTCTTC
cdr3_aa: CASSLPDSTNEQFF

j_call: TRBJ2-6
clone_size: NA
d_call: TRBD2
v_call: TRBV2
cdr3_nt: TGTGCCAGCAGTGGAAGCGGGAGGGCGGTGGCTGGGGCCAACGTCCTGACTTTC
cdr3_aa: CASSGSGRAVAGANVLTF

j_call: TRBJ1-4
clone_size: NA
d_call: NA
v_call: TRBV13
cdr3_nt: TGTGCCAGCAGCTTAGGCCGACAGCTTGAAAAACTGTTTTTT
cdr3_aa: CASSLGRQLEKLFF

j_call: TRBJ2-5
clone_size: NA
d_call: NA
v_call: TRBV7-6
cdr3_nt: TGTGCCAGCAGCCCCGGGACCTTCCCCCAGTACTTC
cdr3_aa: CASSPGTFPQYF

j_call: TRBJ2-3
clone_size: NA
d_call: TRBD2
v_call: TRBV6-1
cdr3_nt: TGTGCCAGCAGTGCTAGCGGGAGTGCAGATACGCAGTATTTT
cdr3_aa: CASSASGSADTQYF